A selection of T cell receptor beta chains follows, all from one sample in a study of cytomegalovirus exposure and HLA in healthy donors. Profiled with immunoSEQ multiplex PCR; TCRdb holds only in-frame clones, not every one. The sample carries about 140,000 clones, roughly four fifths recorded once. The sample consisted of PBMCs. These receptors were obtained from a woman aged 45-59 years in good health and CMV-seropositive. CDR3s include the opening cysteine and the closing phenylalanine or tryptophan. D genes are given only for firm matches. Size tells how often a clone was seen (once, few, many) or the class of an expanded clone, and some rows leave it out.

clone_size d_call j_call v_call cdr3_nt cdr3_aa
. . TRBJ2-3 TRBV18 TGTGCCAGCTCATCCCGGACTCGAACAGATACGCAGTATTTT CASSSRTRTDTQYF
few TRBD2 TRBJ2-7 TRBV4-1 TGCGCCAGCAGCCAAGGGGTGAGCGGGGGACTCTACGAGCAGTACTTC CASSQGVSGGLYEQYF
. . TRBJ2-1 TRBV18 TGTGCCAGCTCAACGCAACAGGGATACTACAATGAGCAGTTCTTC CASSTQQGYYNEQFF
. . TRBJ1-1 TRBV6-5 TGTGCCGTTCTTGGGGGCATGAACACTGAAGCTTTCTTT CAVLGGMNTEAFF
. . TRBJ1-4 TRBV20-1 TGCAGTGCTAGAGCAGGAGAAAAACTGTTTTTT CSARAGEKLFF
. TRBD2 TRBJ2-1 TRBV6-1 TGTGCCAGCAGCGGCGGGGGGACCTACAATGAGCAGTTCTTC CASSGGGTYNEQFF
. TRBD2 TRBJ2-3 TRBV9 TGTGCCAGCAAAGCCGTGGCGGGGGGGACGGGTACGCAGTATTTT CASKAVAGGTGTQYF
. TRBD2 TRBJ2-3 TRBV7-2 TGTGCCAGCAGCAGGGGACTACCTAGCACAGATACGCAGTATTTT CASSRGLPSTDTQYF
. . TRBJ1-1 TRBV23-1 TGCGCCAGCAGTCTTTCCCTAACCGGCACTGAAGCTTTCTTT CASSLSLTGTEAFF
. TRBD2 TRBJ2-5 TRBV11-2 TGTGCCAGCAGCTTCTGGAATAGCGGGAGTGGGGAGACCCAGTACTTC CASSFWNSGSGETQYF